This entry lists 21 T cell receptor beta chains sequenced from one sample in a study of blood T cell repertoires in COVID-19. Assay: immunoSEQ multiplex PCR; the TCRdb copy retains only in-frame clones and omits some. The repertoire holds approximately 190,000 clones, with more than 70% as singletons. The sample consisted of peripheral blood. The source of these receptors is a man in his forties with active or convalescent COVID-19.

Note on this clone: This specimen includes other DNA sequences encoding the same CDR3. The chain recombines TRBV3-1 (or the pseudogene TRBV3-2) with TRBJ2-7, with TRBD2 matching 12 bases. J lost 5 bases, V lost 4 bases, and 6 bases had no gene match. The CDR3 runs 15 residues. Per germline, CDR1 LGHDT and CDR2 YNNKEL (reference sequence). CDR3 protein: CASSLRTSGNNEQYF. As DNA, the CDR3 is TGTGCCAGCAGCCTACGGACTAGCGGGAACAACGAGCAGTACTTC.

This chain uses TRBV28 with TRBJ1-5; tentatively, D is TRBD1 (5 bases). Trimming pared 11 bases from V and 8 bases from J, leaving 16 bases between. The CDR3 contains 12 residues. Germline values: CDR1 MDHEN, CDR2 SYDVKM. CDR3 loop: CAGQKGPEPQHF. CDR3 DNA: TGTGCCGGCCAGAAGGGGCCCGAGCCCCAGCATTTT. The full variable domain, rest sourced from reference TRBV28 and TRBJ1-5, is DVKVTQSSRYLVKRTGEKVFLECVQDMDHENMFWYRQDPGLGLRLIYFSYDVKMKEKGDIPEGYSVSREKKERFSLILESASTNQTSMYLCAGQKGPEPQHFGDGTRLSIL.

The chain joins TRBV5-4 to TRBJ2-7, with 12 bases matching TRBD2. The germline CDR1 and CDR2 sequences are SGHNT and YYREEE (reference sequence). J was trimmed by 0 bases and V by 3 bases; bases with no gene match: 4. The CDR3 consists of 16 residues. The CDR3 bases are TGTGCCAGCAGCTCGATGACTAGCGGGAGCTCCTACGAGCAGTACTTC. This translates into CASSSMTSGSSYEQYF.

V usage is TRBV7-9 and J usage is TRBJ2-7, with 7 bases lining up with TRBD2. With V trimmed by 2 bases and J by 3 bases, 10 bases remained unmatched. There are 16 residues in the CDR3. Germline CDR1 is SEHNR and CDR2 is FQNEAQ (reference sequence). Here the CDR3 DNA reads TGTGCCAGCAGCTTACTAGGACTAGGGAGGGTCTACGAGCAGTACTTC. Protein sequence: CASSLLGLGRVYEQYF.

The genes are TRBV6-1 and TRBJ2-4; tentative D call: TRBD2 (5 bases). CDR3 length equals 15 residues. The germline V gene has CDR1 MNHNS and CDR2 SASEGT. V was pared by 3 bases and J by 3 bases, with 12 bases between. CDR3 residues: CASSDLGGLKNIQYF. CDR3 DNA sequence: TGTGCCAGCAGTGATCTCGGCGGACTCAAAAACATTCAGTACTTC.

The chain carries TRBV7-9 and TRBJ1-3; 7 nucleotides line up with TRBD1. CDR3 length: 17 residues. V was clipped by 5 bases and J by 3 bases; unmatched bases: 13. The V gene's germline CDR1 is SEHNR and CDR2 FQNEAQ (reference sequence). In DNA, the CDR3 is TGTGCCAGCAGCGAACGAACAGGGGTACAGTTTGGAAACACCATATATTTT. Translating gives CASSERTGVQFGNTIYF. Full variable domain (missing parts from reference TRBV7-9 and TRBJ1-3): DTGVSQNPRHKITKRGQNVTFRCDPISEHNRLYWYRQTLGQGPEFLTYFQNEAQLEKSRLLSDRFSAERPKGSFSTLEIQRTEQGDSAMYLCASSERTGVQFGNTIYFGEGSWLTVV.

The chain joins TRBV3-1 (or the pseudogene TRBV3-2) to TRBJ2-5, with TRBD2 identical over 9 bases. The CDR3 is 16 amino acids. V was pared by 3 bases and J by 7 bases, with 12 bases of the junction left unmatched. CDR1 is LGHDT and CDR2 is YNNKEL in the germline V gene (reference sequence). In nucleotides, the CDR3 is TGTGCCAGCAGCCAGCAAACCCCGGGACTAGCTGGGACCCAGTACTTC. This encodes CASSQQTPGLAGTQYF.

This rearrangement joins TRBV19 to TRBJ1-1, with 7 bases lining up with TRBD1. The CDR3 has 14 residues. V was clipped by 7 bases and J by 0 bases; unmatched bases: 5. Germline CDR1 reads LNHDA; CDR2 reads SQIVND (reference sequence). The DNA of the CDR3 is TGTGCCAGTAACTCACAGGGGATGAACACTGAAGCTTTCTTT. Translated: CASNSQGMNTEAFF.

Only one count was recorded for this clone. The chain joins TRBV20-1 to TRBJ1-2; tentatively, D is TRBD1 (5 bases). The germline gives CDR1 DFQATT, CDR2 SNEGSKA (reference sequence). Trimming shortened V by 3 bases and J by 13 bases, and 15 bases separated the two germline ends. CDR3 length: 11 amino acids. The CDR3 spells CSASDGTGGTF. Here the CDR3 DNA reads TGCAGTGCTAGTGACGGGACTGGTGGCACCTTC.

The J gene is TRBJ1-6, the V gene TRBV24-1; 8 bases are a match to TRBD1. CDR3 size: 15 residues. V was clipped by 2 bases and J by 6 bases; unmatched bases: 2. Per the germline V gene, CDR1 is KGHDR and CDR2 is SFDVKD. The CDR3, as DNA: TGTGCCACCAGTGATTCTACAGGGGGTAATTCACCCCTCCACTTT. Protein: CATSDSTGGNSPLHF.

CDR3 amino acids: CASSLVVGGFYEQYF. CDR3 nucleotide sequence: TGTGCCAGCAGCTTAGTGGTGGGGGGTTTCTACGAGCAGTACTTC. The J gene is TRBJ2-7, the V gene TRBV7-2; a weak D match, TRBD2 (6 bases). This CDR3 is 15 amino acids long. Per the germline V gene, CDR1 is SGHTA and CDR2 is FQGNSA. V was cut by 1 base and J by 3 bases, with 13 bases left in between.

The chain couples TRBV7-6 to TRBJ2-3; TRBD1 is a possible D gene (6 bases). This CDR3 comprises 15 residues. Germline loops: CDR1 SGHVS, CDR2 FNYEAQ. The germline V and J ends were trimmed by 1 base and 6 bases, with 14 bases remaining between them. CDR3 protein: CASSLDPGALDTQYF. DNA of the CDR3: TGTGCCAGCAGCTTAGATCCAGGGGCTTTGGATACGCAGTATTTT.

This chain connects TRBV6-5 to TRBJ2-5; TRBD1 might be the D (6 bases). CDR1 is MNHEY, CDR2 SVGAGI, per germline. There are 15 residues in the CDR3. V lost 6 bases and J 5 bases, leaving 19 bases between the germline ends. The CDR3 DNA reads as TGTGCCAGCAGAGCGGCCACAGGGATCCAGGAGACCCAGTACTTC. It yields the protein CASRAATGIQETQYF.

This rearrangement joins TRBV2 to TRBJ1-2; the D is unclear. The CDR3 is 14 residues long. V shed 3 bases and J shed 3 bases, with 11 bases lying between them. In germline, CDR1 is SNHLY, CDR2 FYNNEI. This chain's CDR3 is CASSDPGSDYGYTF. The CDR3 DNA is TGTGCCAGCAGTGACCCAGGCTCGGACTATGGCTACACCTTC.

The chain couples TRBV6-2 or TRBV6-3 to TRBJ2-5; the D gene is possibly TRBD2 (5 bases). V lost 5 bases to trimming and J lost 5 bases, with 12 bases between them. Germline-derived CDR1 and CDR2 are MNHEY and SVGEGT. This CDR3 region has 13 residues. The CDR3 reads CASSDRGRETQYF. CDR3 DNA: TGTGCCAGCAGTGATCGGGGTCGGGAGACCCAGTACTTC.

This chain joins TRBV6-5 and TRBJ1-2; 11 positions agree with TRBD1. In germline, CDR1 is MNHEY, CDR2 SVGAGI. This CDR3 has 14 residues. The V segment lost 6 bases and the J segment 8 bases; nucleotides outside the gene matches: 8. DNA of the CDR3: TGTGCCAGCAGCCGAGGACAGGGGGCGGGAGGCTACACCTTC. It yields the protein CASSRGQGAGGYTF.

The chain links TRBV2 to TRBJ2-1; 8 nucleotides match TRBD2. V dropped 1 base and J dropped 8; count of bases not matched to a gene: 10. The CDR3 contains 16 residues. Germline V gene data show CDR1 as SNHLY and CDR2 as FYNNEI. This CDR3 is CASSEENGGAGHEQFF. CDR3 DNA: TGTGCCAGCAGTGAAGAAAACGGGGGGGCAGGGCATGAGCAGTTCTTC. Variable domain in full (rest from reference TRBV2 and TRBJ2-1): EPEVTQTPSHQVTQMGQEVILRCVPISNHLYFYWYRQILGQKVEFLVSFYNNEISEKSEIFDDQFSVERPDGSNFTLKIRSTKLEDSAMYFCASSEENGGAGHEQFFGPGTRLTVL.

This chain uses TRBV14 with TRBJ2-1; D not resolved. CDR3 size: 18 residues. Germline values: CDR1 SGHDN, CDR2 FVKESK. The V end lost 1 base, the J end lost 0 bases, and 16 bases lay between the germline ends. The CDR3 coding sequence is TGTGCCAGCAGCCAAGTTCTACTGATCCGGAGCTCCTACAATGAGCAGTTCTTC. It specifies CASSQVLLIRSSYNEQFF.

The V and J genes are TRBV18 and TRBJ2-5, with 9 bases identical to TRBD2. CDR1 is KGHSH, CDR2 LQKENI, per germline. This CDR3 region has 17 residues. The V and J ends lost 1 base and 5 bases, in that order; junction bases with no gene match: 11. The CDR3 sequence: CASSPLGVTSGGETQYF. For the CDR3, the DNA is TGTGCCAGCTCACCACTAGGGGTGACTAGCGGAGGGGAGACCCAGTACTTC.

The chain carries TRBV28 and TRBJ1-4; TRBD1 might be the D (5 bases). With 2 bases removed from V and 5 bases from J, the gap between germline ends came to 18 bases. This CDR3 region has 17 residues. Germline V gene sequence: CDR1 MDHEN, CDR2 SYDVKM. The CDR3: CASSLIDTWGENEKLFF. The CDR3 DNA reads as TGTGCCAGCAGTTTAATCGATACTTGGGGGGAAAATGAAAAACTGTTTTTT.

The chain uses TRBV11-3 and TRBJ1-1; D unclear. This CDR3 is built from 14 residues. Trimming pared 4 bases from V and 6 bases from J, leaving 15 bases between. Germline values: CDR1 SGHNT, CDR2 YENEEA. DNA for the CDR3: TGTGCCAGCAGCTCTCGCGTTGGGAGCGCTGAAGCTTTCTTT. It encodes CASSSRVGSAEAFF.